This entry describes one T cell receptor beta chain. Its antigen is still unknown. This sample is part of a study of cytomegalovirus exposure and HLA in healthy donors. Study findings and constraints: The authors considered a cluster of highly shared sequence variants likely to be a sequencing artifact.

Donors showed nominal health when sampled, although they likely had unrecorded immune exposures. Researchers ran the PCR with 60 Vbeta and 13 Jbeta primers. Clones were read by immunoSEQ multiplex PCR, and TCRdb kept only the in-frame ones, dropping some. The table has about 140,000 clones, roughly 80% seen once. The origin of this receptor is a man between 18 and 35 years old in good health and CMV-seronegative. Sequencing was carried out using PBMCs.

DNA of the CDR3: TGTGCCAGCAGTCCTCGGGACAGGTGGTATTTT. Translating it yields CASSPRDRWYF. The chain carries TRBV6-6 and TRBJ2-3, with 8 bases aligning to TRBD1. This CDR3 has 11 residues. With 5 bases clipped from V and 14 bases from J, the junction kept 6 bases outside the gene matches. Germline CDR1 is MNHNY and CDR2 is SVGAGI (reference sequence).